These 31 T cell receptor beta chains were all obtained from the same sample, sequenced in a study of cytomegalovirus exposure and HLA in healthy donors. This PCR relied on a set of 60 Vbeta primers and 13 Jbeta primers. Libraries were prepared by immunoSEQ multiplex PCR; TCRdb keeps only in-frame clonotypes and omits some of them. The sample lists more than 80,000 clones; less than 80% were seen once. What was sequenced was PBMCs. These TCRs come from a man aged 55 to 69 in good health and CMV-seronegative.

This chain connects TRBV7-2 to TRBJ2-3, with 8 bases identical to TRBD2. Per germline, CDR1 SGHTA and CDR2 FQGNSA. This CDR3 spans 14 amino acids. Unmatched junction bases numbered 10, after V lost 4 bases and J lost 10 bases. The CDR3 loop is CASSSVLSGVPQYF. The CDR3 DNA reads TGTGCCAGCAGCTCGGTACTTAGCGGGGTCCCGCAGTATTTT.

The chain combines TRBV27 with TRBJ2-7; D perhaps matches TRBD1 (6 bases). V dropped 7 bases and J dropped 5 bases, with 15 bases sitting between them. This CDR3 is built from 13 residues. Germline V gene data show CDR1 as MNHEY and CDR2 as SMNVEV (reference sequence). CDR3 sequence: CASKRQDSHEQYV. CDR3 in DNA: TGTGCCAGCAAAAGACAGGATAGTCACGAGCAGTACGTC.

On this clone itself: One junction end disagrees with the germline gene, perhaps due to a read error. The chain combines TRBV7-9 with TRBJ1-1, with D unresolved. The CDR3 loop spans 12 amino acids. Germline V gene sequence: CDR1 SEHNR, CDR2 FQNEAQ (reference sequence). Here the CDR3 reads CSSSWTGTEAFF. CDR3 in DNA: TGTTCCAGCAGCTGGACTGGCACTGAAGCTTTCTTT.

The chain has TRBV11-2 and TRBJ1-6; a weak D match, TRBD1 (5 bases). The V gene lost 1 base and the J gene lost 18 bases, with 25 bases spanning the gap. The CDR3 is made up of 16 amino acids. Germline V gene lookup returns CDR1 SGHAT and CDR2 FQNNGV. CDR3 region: CASSLGLGAFSSGHHF. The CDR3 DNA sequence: TGTGCCAGCAGCTTAGGGTTAGGCGCCTTCAGCTCAGGGCACCACTTT.

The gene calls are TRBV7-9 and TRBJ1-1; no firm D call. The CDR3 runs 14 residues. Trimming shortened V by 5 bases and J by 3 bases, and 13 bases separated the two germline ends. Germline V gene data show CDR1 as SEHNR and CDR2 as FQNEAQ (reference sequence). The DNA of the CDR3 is TGTGCCAGCAGCAAACCCGTCGGAGACACTGAAGCTTTCTTT. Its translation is CASSKPVGDTEAFF.

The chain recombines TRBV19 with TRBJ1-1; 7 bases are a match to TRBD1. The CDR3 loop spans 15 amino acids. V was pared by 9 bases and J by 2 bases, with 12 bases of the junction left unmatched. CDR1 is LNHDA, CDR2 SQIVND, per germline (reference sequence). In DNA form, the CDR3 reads TGTGCCAGACAAAACCGGGACAGCATTAACACTGAAGCTTTCTTT. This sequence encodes CARQNRDSINTEAFF.

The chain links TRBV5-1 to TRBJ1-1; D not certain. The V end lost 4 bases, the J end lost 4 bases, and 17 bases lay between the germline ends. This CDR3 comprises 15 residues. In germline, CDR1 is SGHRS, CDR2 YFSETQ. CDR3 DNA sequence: TGCGCCAGCAGCAGAGGGTTATTTCTGGGCACTGAAGCTTTCTTT. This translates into CASSRGLFLGTEAFF.

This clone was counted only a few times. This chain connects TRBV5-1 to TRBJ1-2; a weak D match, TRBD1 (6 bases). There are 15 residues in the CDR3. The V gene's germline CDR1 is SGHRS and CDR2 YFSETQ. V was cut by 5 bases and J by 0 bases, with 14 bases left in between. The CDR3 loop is CASRTGTPPNYGYTF. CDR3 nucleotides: TGCGCCAGCAGAACCGGGACACCACCTAACTATGGCTACACCTTC.

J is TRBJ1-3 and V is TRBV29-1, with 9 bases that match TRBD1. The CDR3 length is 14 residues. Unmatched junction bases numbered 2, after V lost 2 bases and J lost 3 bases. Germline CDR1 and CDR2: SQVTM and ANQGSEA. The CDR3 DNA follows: TGCAGCGTTGAAAACAGGGGGCTTGGAAACACCATATATTTT. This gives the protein CSVENRGLGNTIYF.

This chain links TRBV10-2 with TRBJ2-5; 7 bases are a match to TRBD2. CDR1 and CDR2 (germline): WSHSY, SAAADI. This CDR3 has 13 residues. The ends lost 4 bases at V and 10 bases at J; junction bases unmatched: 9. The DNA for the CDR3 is TGCGCCAGCAGTGCCACTGAGCGGGGTGTCCAGTACTTC. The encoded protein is CASSATERGVQYF.

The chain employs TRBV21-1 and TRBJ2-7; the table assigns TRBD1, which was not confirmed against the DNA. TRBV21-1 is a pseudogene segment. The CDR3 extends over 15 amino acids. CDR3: CASTSRAGPWDEQYF. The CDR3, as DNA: TGTGCCAGCACCTCAAGAGCAGGCCCCTGGGACGAGCAGTACTTC.

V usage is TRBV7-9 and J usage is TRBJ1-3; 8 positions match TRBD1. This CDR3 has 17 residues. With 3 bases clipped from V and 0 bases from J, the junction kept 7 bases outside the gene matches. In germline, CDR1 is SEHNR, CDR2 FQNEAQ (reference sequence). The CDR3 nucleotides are TGTGCCAGCAGCTTGTATGCAGGGGGCAACTCTGGAAACACCATATATTTT. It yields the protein CASSLYAGGNSGNTIYF. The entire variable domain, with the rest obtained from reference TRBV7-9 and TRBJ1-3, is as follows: DTGVSQNPRHKITKRGQNVTFRCDPISEHNRLYWYRQTLGQGPEFLTYFQNEAQLEKSRLLSDRFSAERPKGSFSTLEIQRTEQGDSAMYLCASSLYAGGNSGNTIYFGEGSWLTVV.

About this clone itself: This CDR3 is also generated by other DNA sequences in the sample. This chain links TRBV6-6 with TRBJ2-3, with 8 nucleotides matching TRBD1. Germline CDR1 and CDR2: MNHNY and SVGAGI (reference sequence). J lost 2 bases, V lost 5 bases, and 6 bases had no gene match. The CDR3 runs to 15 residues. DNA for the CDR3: TGTGCCAGCAGTGACAGGGGAGTTATCACAGATACGCAGTATTTT. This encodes CASSDRGVITDTQYF.

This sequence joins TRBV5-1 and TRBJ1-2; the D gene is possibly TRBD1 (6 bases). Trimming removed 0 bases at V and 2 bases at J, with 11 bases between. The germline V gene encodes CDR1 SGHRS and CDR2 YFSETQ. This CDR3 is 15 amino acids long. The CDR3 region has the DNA TGCGCCAGCAGCTTGGTAGGGGGGGCCAACTATGGCTACACCTTC. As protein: CASSLVGGANYGYTF.

The CDR3 DNA is TGTGCCATTACAGGGGGGGGGCTTAACTATGGCTACACCTTC. Protein: CAITGGGLNYGYTF. The chain carries TRBV21-1 and TRBJ1-2; TRBD1 is taken as the D call from the table, unchecked against the DNA. TRBV21-1 is a documented pseudogene. This CDR3 region has 14 residues.

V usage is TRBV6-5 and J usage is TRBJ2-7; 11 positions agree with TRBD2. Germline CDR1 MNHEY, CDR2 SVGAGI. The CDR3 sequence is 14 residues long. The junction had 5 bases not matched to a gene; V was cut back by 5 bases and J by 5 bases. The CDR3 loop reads CASSRGLAEHEQYV. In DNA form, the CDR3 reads TGTGCCAGCAGTAGGGGACTAGCGGAGCACGAGCAGTACGTC.

The CDR3 spells CASSGGMDTEAFF. In DNA, the CDR3 is TGTGCCAGCTCGGGCGGGATGGACACTGAAGCTTTCTTT. The chain combines TRBV18 with TRBJ1-1; D is ambiguous. CDR3 length: 13 residues. The V gene lost 6 bases and the J gene lost 3 bases, with 11 bases spanning the gap. From germline, CDR1 is KGHSH and CDR2 LQKENI. The full variable domain, rest sourced from reference TRBV18 and TRBJ1-1, is NAGVMQNPRHLVRRRGQEARLRCSPMKGHSHVYWYRQLPEEGLKFMVYLQKENIIDESGMPKERFSAEFPKEGPSILRIQQVVRGDSAAYFCASSGGMDTEAFFGQGTRLTVV.

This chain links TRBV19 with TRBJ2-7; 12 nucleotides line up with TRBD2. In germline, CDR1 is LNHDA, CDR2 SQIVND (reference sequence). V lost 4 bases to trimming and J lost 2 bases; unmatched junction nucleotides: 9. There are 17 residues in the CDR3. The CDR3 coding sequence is TGTGCCAGTAGTAGTTTCCCGACTAGCGGGAGAACCTACGAGCAGTACTTC. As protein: CASSSFPTSGRTYEQYF.

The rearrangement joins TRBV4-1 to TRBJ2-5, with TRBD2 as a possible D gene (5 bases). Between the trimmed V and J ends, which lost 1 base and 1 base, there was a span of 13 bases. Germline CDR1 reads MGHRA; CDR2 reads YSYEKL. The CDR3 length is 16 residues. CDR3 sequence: CASSQGVRRSQETQYF. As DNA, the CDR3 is TGCGCCAGCAGCCAAGGAGTGAGGAGGTCCCAAGAGACCCAGTACTTC.

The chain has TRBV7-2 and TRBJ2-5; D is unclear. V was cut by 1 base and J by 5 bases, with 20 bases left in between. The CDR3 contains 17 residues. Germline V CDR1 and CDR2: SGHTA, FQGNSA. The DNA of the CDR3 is TGTGCCAGCAGCTTAGAACTGCCCCTATCATTCGGGGAGACCCAGTACTTC. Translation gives CASSLELPLSFGETQYF.

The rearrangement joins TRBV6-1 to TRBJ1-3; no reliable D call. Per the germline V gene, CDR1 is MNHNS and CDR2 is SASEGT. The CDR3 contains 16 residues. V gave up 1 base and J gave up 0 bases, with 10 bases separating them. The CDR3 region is CASSEVEVFSGNTIYF. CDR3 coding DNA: TGTGCCAGCAGTGAAGTTGAGGTTTTCTCTGGAAACACCATATATTTT.

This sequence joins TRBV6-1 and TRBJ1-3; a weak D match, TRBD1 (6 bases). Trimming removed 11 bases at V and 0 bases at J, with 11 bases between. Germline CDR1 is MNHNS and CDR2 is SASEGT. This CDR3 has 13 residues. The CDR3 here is CAQGGDSGNTIYF. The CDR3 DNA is TGTGCCCAAGGGGGGGACTCTGGAAACACCATATATTTT.

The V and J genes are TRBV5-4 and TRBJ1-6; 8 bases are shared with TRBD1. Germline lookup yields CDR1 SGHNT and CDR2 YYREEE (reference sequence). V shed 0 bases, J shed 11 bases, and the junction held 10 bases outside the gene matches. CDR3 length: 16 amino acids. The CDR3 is CASSLGDGQGRAPLHF. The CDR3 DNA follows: TGTGCCAGCAGCTTGGGGGACGGACAGGGCCGCGCACCCCTCCACTTT. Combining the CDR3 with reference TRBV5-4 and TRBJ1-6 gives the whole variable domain ETGVTQSPTHLIKTRGQQVTLRCSSQSGHNTVSWYQQALGQGPQFIFQYYREEENGRGNFPPRFSGLQFPNYSSELNVNALELDDSALYLCASSLGDGQGRAPLHFGNGTRLTVT.

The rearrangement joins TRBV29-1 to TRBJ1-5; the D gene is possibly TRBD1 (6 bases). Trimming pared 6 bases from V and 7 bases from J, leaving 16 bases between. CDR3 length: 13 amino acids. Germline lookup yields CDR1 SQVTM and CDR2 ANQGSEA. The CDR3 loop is CSVGDTQGQPQHF. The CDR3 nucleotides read TGCAGCGTGGGGGACACTCAGGGACAGCCCCAGCATTTT.

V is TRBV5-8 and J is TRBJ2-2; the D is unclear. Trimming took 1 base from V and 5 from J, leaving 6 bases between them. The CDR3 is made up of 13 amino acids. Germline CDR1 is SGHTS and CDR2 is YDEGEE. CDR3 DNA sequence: TGTGCCAGCAGCTTGCAGAGGACCGGGGAGCTGTTTTTT. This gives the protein CASSLQRTGELFF.

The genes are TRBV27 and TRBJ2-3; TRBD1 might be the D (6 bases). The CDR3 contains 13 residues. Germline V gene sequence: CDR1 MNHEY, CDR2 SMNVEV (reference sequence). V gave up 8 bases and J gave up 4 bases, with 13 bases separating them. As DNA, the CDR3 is TGTGCCAGCGGTTGGGGGCTGGCAGATACGCAGTATTTT. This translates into CASGWGLADTQYF.

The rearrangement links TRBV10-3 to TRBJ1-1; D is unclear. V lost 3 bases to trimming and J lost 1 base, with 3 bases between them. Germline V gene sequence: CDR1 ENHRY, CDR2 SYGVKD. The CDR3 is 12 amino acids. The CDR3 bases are TGTGCCATCAGTGAACAGAACACTGAAGCTTTCTTT. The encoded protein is CAISEQNTEAFF.

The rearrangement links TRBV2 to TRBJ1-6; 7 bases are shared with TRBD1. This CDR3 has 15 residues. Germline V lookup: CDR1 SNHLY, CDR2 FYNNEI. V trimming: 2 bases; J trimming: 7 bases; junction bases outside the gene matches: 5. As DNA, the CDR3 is TGTGCCAGCAGTGAATACCCCAGGGGGAATTCACCCCTCCACTTT. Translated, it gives CASSEYPRGNSPLHF.

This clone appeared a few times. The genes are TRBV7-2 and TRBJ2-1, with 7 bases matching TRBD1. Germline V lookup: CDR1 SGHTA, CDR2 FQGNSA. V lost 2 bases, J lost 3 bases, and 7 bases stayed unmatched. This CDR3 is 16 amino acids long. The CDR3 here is CASSLSLGTVYNEQFF. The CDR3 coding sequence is TGTGCCAGCAGCTTATCCCTCGGGACAGTCTACAATGAGCAGTTCTTC.

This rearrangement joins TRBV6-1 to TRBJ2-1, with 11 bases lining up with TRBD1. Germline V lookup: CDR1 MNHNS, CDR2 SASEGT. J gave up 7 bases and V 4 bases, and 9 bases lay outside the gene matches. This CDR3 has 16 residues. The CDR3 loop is CASSARTGGVPNEQFF. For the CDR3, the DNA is TGTGCCAGCAGTGCGCGGACAGGGGGCGTCCCGAATGAGCAGTTCTTC.

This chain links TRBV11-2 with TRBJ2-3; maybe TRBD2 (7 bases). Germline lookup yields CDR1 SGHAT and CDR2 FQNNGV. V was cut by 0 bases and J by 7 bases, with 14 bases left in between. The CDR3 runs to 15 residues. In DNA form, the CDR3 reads TGTGCCAGCAGCTTAGACCTCGCGGGGGCCTATACGCAGTATTTT. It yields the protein CASSLDLAGAYTQYF.